The clone carrying this TCR beta chain was detected once. Repertoires were generated with immunoSEQ multiplex PCR, while TCRdb's copy carries only in-frame clones and drops some. The table lists 100,000 or so clones, 68% of them singletons, with roughly a quarter in the top ten. This sample stems from a study of shared clonotypes between healthy human individuals. The V and J ends lost 6 bases and 1 base respectively, with 12 bases between them. The CDR3 consists of 14 residues. Looked up from germline, CDR1 is MDHEN and CDR2 is SYDVKM. Sequenced material: memory CD8+ T cells sorted from blood. Subset specified: CD45RO+ cells pooled with CCR7-negative TemRA cells. The chain has TRBV28 and TRBJ1-2, with a possible D match to TRBD1 (5 bases). The source is a woman in her twenties or thirties in good health. CDR3 residues: CASSPVGLNYGYTF. The CDR3 nucleotides read TGTGCCAGCAGCCCGGTGGGGCTTAACTATGGCTACACCTTC.